This TCR beta chain appears in the sequencing data of a study of T cell repertoires in cytomegalovirus infection. This clonotype has only one observation. The antigen is unknown. Germline values: CDR1 PRHDT, CDR2 FYEKMQ (reference sequence). The CDR3 runs 17 residues. Losses at the gene ends were 4 bases for V and 4 bases for J; bases not matched to a gene: 13. From the reads, TCRdb called clonotypes with MiXCR, one entry per CDR3 protein. The sample includes about 89,000 distinct CDR3 sequences, roughly 29% of them seen just once. Sequenced here: CD8+ T cells from cultured PBMCs, sampled from culture after CMV antigen stimulation. This TCR derives from a human donor in good health (CMV status not recorded). Some clones in this sample may be carry-over from other donors' samples. The J gene is TRBJ2-7, the V gene TRBV13; 10 bases map to TRBD1. CDR3 loop: CASSYSGTGDLGYEQYF. CDR3 in DNA: TGTGCCAGCAGCTACTCCGGGACAGGGGATTTGGGGTACGAGCAGTACTTC.